This T cell receptor (beta chain) came from a study of spatial heterogeneity in lung cancer. At the level of the study: Fewer alpha-chain than beta-chain sequences were consistently detected. Overall study results and limits: Whereas they appeared in blood less at follow-up, ubiquitous expanded tumor TCRs appeared there more at resection.

All TCR cDNA molecules were individually tagged with a unique molecular identifier. TCRdb re-called the 5' RACE reads with MiXCR, one entry per CDR3 protein. This table holds more than 30,000 distinct CDR3 sequences, roughly 5.5% found once. The V gene's germline CDR1 is LGHDT and CDR2 YNNKEL (reference sequence). CDR3 length: 14 residues. The V end was cut by 1 base, the J end by 4 bases, with 10 bases between. This clonotype was counted ten times or more. As yet, its antigen is unknown. Time point indicated: sample taken at primary tumor resection. In each case, whole RNA from tumor, nontumor lung or frozen PBMC was sequenced unsorted. Samples came from roughly 72 TRACERx patients with untreated early-stage lung cancer.

This chain connects TRBV3-1 to TRBJ2-5; D remains ambiguous. The TCR originated in a female donor with early-stage non-small cell lung cancer. Sample: PBMCs, taken at surgery. The CDR3 loop reads CASSQASGAETQYF. The CDR3 nucleotides are TGTGCCAGCAGCCAAGCTTCCGGCGCAGAGACCCAGTACTTC.